This T cell receptor (beta chain) was documented in a study of blood T cell repertoires in COVID-19. On the study more broadly: Sources were T cells, B-cell-depleted T cells, or PBMCs; the material itself was cDNA or gDNA.

Germline CDR1 is GTSNPN and CDR2 is SVGIG (reference sequence). The CDR3 is made up of 12 amino acids. Trimming removed 5 bases at V and 4 bases at J, with 8 bases between. Using immunoSEQ multiplex PCR, the repertoire was profiled, and TCRdb retains in-frame clones only, with some absent. The table includes about 200,000 clones, about 79% detected once. V and J are TRBV30 and TRBJ2-2; possible D gene TRBD1, 5 bases. The sample taken for sequencing was peripheral blood. This TCR derives from a human donor in a cohort sampled during active COVID-19. The CDR3 reads CAWHRSTGELFF. The CDR3 bases are TGTGCCTGGCACAGGAGCACCGGGGAGCTGTTTTTT.